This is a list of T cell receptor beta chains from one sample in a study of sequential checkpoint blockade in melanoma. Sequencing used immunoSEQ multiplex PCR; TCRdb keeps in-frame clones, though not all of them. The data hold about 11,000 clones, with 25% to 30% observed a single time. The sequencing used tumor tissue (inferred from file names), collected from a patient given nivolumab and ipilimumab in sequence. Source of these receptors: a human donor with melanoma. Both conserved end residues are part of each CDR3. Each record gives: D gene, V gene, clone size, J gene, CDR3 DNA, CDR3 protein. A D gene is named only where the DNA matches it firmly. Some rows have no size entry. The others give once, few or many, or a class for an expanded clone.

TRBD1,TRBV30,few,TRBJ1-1,TGTGCCTGGAGCGGGACAGGGAACACTGAAGCTTTCTTT,CAWSGTGNTEAFF
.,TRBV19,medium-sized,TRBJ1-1,TGTGCCAGTAGTATTGGACAAGGCACTGAAGCTTTCTTT,CASSIGQGTEAFF
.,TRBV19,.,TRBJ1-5,TGTGCCAGTAGTATCTCCGTCTACTCTAGCAATCAGCCCCAGCATTTT,CASSISVYSSNQPQHF
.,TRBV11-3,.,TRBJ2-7,TGTGCCAGCAGCTCTTGGGACGGGGCCTCCTACGAGCAGTACTTC,CASSSWDGASYEQYF
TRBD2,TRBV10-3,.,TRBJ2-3,TGTGCCATCAGTGAGTCCCGGGGGGGACCCACAGATACGCAGTATTTT,CAISESRGGPTDTQYF
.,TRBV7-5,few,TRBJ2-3,TGTGCCAGCAGCCCCCTAGCGGGTGGGACAGATACGCAGTATTTT,CASSPLAGGTDTQYF
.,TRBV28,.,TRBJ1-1,TGTGCCAGCAGCCAACCCCCCCGTTTGGCATACACTGAAGCTTTCTTT,CASSQPPRLAYTEAFF
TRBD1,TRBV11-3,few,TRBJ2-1,TGTGCCAGCAGCATAAGACAGGGTTTTGGGGGTGAGCAGTTCTTC,CASSIRQGFGGEQFF
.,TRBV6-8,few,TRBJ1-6,TGTGCCAGCAGTTATAACGGGGGGAATAATTCACCCCTCCACTTT,CASSYNGGNNSPLHF
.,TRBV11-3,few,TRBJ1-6,TGTGCCAGCAGCTTTGGCGAGGAATTCAATTCACCCCTCCACTTT,CASSFGEEFNSPLHF
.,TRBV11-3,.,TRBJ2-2,TGTGCCAGCAGCCCCCCTCGGCGTGTTCAAGGTTACACCGGGGAGCTGTTTTTT,CASSPPRRVQGYTGELFF
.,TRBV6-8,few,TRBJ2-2,TGTGCCAGCAGCCGGACAGCCCCAACCGGGGAGCTGTTTTTT,CASSRTAPTGELFF
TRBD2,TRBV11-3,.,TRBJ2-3,TGTGCCAGCAGCGTCGGGGGGGCGATAGATACGCAGTATTTT,CASSVGGAIDTQYF
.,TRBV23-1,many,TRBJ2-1,TGCGCCAGCAGCTGGACAGCTAACAATGAGCAGTTCTTC,CASSWTANNEQFF
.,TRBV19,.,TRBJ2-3,TGTGCCAGTAGTATTTCTGGGCAGTACACAGATACGCAGTATTTT,CASSISGQYTDTQYF
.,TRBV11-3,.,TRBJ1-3,TGTGCCAGCAGCCCCGGAGGGGGGCCGAGAGGAAACACCATATATTTT,CASSPGGGPRGNTIYF
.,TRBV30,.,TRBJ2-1,TGTGCCTTTTTATCTGGGTTGTCCTACAATGAGCAGTTCTTC,CAFLSGLSYNEQFF
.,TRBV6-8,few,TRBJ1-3,TGTGCCAGCAGTCGATATAGCTCCGGGGGTACTGGAAACACCATATATTTT,CASSRYSSGGTGNTIYF
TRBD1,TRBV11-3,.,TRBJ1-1,TGTGCCAGCAGCACCGGTCCTGGGACAGATCTCACTGAAGCTTTCTTT,CASSTGPGTDLTEAFF
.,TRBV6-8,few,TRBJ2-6,TGTGCCAGCAGTCTGTCGGCTGGGGCCAACGTCCTGACTTTC,CASSLSAGANVLTF
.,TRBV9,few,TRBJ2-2,TGTGCCAGCAGCGTAGGCCACAGGACGAACACCGGGGAGCTGTTTTTT,CASSVGHRTNTGELFF
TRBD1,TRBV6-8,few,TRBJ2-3,TGTGCCAGCAGTGAGGGGACAGGGGTGGCGGATACGCAGTATTTT,CASSEGTGVADTQYF
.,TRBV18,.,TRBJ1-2,TGTGCCAGCTCACTCGAAACAGGTTCTAACTATGGCTACACCTTC,CASSLETGSNYGYTF
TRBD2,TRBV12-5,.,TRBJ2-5,TGTGCTAGTGGCCCAGCGGGGGGGGGCTACAAGAGACCCCAGTACTTC,CASGPAGGGYKRPQYF
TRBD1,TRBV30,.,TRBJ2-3,TGTGCCTGCGACCACGGGACAGCGCACTACTACCAGTATTTT,CACDHGTAHYYQYF
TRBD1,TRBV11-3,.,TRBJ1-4,TGTGCCAGCAGTTCCGGGACAGGGGGCGTCAATGAAAAACTGTTTTTT,CASSSGTGGVNEKLFF
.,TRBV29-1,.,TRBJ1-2,TGCAGCGTTGTGTGGGGTAACTATGGCTACACCTTC,CSVVWGNYGYTF
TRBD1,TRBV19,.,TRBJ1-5,TGTGCCAGTACCCGGACAGGGGATGGCAATCAGCCCCAGCATTTT,CASTRTGDGNQPQHF
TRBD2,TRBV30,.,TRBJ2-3,TGTGCCTGGAGTTCACGGGGAGGAGCGGGGGACGGCACAGATACGCAGTATTTT,CAWSSRGGAGDGTDTQYF
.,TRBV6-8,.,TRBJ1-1,TGTGCCAGCAGTTTAAGGCAATTGGACACTGAAGCTTTCTTT,CASSLRQLDTEAFF
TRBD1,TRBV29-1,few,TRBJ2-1,TGCAGCGTTCTACAGGGGGGCTACAATGAGCAGTTCTTC,CSVLQGGYNEQFF
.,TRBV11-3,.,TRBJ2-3,TGTGCCAGCAGCCCGCTTTCTGCGGGCACAGATACGCAGTATTTT,CASSPLSAGTDTQYF
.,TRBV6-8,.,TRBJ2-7,TGTGCCAGCAGTTACCCCTCTACATTGACGCTATCAGCTAACGAGCAGTACTTC,CASSYPSTLTLSANEQYF
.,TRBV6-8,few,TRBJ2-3,TGTGCCAGCAGCCGCGCGGGGTCAGATACGCAGTATTTT,CASSRAGSDTQYF
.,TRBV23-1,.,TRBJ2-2,TGCGCCAGCAGTCAATCCCTGACCCTTACCGGGGAGCTGTTTTTT,CASSQSLTLTGELFF
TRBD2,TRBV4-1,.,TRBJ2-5,TGCGCCAGCAGCCAAAGCGGGGGAGCCCCAGAGACCCAGTACTTC,CASSQSGGAPETQYF
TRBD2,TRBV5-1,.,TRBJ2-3,TGCGCCAGCAACCTGGGACTAGCGGGGGGAGATACGCAGTATTTT,CASNLGLAGGDTQYF
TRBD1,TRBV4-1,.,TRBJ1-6,TGCGCCAGCAGCGGGGGTTCGGGACAGCGTAGTTCACCCCTCCACTTT,CASSGGSGQRSSPLHF
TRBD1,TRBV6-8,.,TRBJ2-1,TGTGCCAGCAGTTACGAGGGGACAGGGAGGTTTTCCTACAATGAGCAGTTCTTC,CASSYEGTGRFSYNEQFF
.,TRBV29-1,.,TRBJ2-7,TGCAGCGTTGGGAGCTGGGACACGTCCTACGAGCAGTACTTC,CSVGSWDTSYEQYF
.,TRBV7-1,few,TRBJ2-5,TGTGCCAGCAGCTTCGACAACCAAGAGACCCAGTACTTC,CASSFDNQETQYF
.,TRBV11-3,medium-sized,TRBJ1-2,TGTGCCAGCAGGAACCAGGGTTTCGTAACTGGCTACACCTTC,CASRNQGFVTGYTF